This T cell receptor (beta chain) emerged from a study of T cell changes during pregnancy in multiple sclerosis. Generated by immunoSEQ multiplex PCR, the TCRdb table keeps only in-frame clones and is missing some. The sample carries some 40,000 clones, 75% to 95% recorded once. V lost 7 bases and J lost 6; bases outside the gene matches: 3. This CDR3 is built from 13 residues. Germline assignment: CDR1 MNHNY and CDR2 SVGAGI (reference sequence). This sequence originates from a female donor in good health, enrolled as a control in a pregnancy study. Material: CD4+ T cells from peripheral blood mononuclear cells, obtained in the third trimester of pregnancy. The chain joins TRBV6-6 to TRBJ2-1; TRBD2 aligns across 10 bases. The chain's CDR3 is CASILAGVNEQFF. The CDR3 DNA reads TGTGCCAGCATCCTAGCGGGAGTCAATGAGCAGTTCTTC.